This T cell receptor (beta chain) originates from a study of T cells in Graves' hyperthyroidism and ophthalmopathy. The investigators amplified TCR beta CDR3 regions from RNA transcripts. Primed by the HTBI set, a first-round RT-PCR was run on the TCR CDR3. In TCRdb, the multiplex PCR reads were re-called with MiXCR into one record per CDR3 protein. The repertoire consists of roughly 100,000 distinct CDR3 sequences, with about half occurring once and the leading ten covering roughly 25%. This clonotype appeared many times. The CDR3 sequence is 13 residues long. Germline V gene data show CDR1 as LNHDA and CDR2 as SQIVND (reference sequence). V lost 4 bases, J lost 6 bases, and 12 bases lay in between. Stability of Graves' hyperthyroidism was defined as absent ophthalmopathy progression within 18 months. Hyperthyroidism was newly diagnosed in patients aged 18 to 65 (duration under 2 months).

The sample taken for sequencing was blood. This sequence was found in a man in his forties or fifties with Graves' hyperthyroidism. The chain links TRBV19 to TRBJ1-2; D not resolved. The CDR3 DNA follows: TGTGCCAGTAGTAGATTTTCTGTGGATGGCTACACCTTC. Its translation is CASSRFSVDGYTF.